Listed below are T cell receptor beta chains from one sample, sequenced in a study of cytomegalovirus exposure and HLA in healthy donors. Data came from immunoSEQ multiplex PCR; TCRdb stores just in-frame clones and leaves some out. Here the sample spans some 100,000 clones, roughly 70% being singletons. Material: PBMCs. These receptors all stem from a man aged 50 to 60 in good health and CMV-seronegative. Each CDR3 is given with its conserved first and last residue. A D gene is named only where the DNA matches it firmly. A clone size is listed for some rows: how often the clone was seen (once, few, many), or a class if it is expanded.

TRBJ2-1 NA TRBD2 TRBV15 TGTGCCACCAGCAGAGGTAGCGGGGTCGTCAAAGGGAATGAGCAGTTCTTC CATSRGSGVVKGNEQFF
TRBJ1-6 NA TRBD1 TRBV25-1 TGTGCCAGCACACCGGGGACAGGGTATAATTCACCCCTCCACTTT CASTPGTGYNSPLHF
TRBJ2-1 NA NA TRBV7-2 TGTGCCAGCAGCCCAGTCTCGGCGCCTAGCTCCTACAATGAGCAGTTCTTC CASSPVSAPSSYNEQFF
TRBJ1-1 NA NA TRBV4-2 TGTGCCAGCAGCCCACTCGACAGGAGGAACACTGAAGCTTTCTTT CASSPLDRRNTEAFF
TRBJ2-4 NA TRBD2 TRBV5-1 TGCGCCAGCAGACGGACTAGCGGGGGAGACTTAGCCAAAAACATTCAGTACTTC CASRRTSGGDLAKNIQYF
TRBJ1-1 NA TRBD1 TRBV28 TGTGCCAGCATCCCGGGACAGGGGATGAACACTGAAGCTTTCTTT CASIPGQGMNTEAFF
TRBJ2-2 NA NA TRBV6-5 TGTGCCAGCAGTTACTCCCCCGGGAGCAACACCGGGGAGCTGTTTTTT CASSYSPGSNTGELFF
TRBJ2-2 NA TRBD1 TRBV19 TGTGCCAGTAGTCATAGACAGGGGACGGACACCGGGGAGCTGTTTTTT CASSHRQGTDTGELFF
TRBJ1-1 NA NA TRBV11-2 TGTGCCAGCAGCTTAGGCGGCACACGGAACACTGAAGCTTTCTTT CASSLGGTRNTEAFF
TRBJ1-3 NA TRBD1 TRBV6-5 TGTGCCAGCAGAGACTCGACAGGGGCTGGAAACACCATATATTTT CASRDSTGAGNTIYF
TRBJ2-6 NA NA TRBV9 TGTGCCAGCAGTCCCGGTAGCTCTGGGGCCAACGTCCTGACTTTC CASSPGSSGANVLTF
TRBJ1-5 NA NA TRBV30 TGTGCCTGGAGTGTAAGCGGGGCCGGGCGAGATCAGCCCCAGCATTTT CAWSVSGAGRDQPQHF
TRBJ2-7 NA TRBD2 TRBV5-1 TGCGCCAGCAGCTTGGAGGGTAGCGGGAGCAGAGAGCAGTACTTC CASSLEGSGSREQYF
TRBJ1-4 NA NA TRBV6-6 TGTGCCACTAAGGACGCAGGGTGGAATGAAAAACTGTTTTTT CATKDAGWNEKLFF
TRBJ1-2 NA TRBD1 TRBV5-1 TGCGCCAGCAGCTTGGAGGGACAGGGAGTGCGAGGCTACACCTTC CASSLEGQGVRGYTF
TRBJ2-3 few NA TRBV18 TGTGCCAGCTCACCACAACAGCGGCTAAGCACAGATACGCAGTATTTT CASSPQQRLSTDTQYF
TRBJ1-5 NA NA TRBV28 TGTGCCAGCAGTTTGTTAGGGGCAAAGAATCAGCCCCAGCATTTT CASSLLGAKNQPQHF